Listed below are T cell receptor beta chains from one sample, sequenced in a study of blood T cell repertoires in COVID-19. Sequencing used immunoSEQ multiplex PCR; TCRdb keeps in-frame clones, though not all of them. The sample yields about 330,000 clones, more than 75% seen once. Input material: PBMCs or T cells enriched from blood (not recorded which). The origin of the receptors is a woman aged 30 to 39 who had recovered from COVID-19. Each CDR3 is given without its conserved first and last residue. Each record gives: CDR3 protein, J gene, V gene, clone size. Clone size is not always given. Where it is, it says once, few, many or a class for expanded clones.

CDR3: ASRQNRDEQY
J: TRBJ2-7
V: TRBV11-2
size: once

CDR3: ATSDSGLRYGYT
J: TRBJ1-2
V: TRBV24-1
size: .

CDR3: ASSKITGGTEAF
J: TRBJ1-1
V: TRBV7-8
size: few

CDR3: ASRKGSSGSNQPQH
J: TRBJ1-5
V: TRBV27
size: .

CDR3: ASSFPRRGGPGSGELF
J: TRBJ2-2
V: TRBV9
size: .

CDR3: ASSYSGGNEQY
J: TRBJ2-7
V: TRBV27
size: .

CDR3: ATSRGEAGDGYGYT
J: TRBJ1-2
V: TRBV15
size: .

CDR3: ASGKQGADGYT
J: TRBJ1-2
V: TRBV7-2
size: few

CDR3: ASSSGTGLYEQY
J: TRBJ2-7
V: TRBV5-6
size: .

CDR3: ASSAQGYEQY
J: TRBJ2-7
V: TRBV9
size: once